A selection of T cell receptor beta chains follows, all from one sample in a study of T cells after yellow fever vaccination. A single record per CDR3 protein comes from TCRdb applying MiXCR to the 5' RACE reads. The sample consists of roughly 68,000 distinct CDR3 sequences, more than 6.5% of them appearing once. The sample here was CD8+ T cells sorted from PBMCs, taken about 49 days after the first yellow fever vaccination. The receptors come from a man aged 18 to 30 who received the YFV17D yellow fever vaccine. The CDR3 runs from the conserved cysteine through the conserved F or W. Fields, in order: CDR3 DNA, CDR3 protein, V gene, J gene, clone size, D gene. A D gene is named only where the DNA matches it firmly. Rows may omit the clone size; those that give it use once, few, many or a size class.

cdr3_nt: TGTGCCAGCAGCAGATCTGGGGGGGGGTCATTGGCCACAGATACGCAGTATTTT
cdr3_aa: CASSRSGGGSLATDTQYF
v_call: TRBV7-6
j_call: TRBJ2-3
clone_size: few
d_call: TRBD2

cdr3_nt: TGTGCCAGCAGCTTAGACCTGGGAACTGAAGCTTTCTTT
cdr3_aa: CASSLDLGTEAFF
v_call: TRBV7-9
j_call: TRBJ1-1
clone_size: NA
d_call: NA

cdr3_nt: TGCGCCAGCAGCTTGGTGGACCCTCTTTTGGCTTTCTTT
cdr3_aa: CASSLVDPLLAFF
v_call: TRBV5-1
j_call: TRBJ1-1
clone_size: few
d_call: NA

cdr3_nt: TGTGCCAGCAGTTTATCCTTTGAGCAGTACTTC
cdr3_aa: CASSLSFEQYF
v_call: TRBV27
j_call: TRBJ2-7
clone_size: few
d_call: NA

cdr3_nt: TGTGCCAGCAGCTTAGCGGGGAACGGTGAGCAGTTCTTC
cdr3_aa: CASSLAGNGEQFF
v_call: TRBV7-9
j_call: TRBJ2-1
clone_size: many
d_call: NA

cdr3_nt: TGTGCCAGTAGGATGCGGGGGGCCCAGGCCGGGGAGCTGTTTTTT
cdr3_aa: CASRMRGAQAGELFF
v_call: TRBV6-1
j_call: TRBJ2-2
clone_size: many
d_call: TRBD2

cdr3_nt: TGTGCCAGCAGCCAAGTGGGTGGACAGGGGATGACCTACAATGAGCAGTTCTTC
cdr3_aa: CASSQVGGQGMTYNEQFF
v_call: TRBV4-2
j_call: TRBJ2-1
clone_size: many
d_call: TRBD1

cdr3_nt: TGCAGCGTTGAAAGGCCAGGTCTCTATGGCTACACCTTC
cdr3_aa: CSVERPGLYGYTF
v_call: TRBV29-1
j_call: TRBJ1-2
clone_size: NA
d_call: NA

cdr3_nt: TGCGCCAGCAGCCAGAAGCGGGGCTCCTCCTACGAGCAGTACTTC
cdr3_aa: CASSQKRGSSYEQYF
v_call: TRBV5-1
j_call: TRBJ2-7
clone_size: many
d_call: TRBD2

cdr3_nt: TGTGCCAGCAGTGAAAGTGGGCTAGCGGCAGATACGCAGTATTTT
cdr3_aa: CASSESGLAADTQYF
v_call: TRBV2
j_call: TRBJ2-3
clone_size: many
d_call: TRBD2

cdr3_nt: TGTGCCAGCAGTCTCACTTTAGCGGGGGACAATGAGCAGTTCTTC
cdr3_aa: CASSLTLAGDNEQFF
v_call: TRBV28
j_call: TRBJ2-1
clone_size: many
d_call: TRBD2

cdr3_nt: TGCAGTGCTAGAGGTCCAGGTGTGGGCACTATCACGCGGAGCTACACCTTC
cdr3_aa: CSARGPGVGTITRSYTF
v_call: TRBV20-1
j_call: TRBJ1-2
clone_size: NA
d_call: NA

cdr3_nt: TGTGCCAGCAGTTCTTTACGGGACAGAACGTACAATGAGCAGTTCTTC
cdr3_aa: CASSSLRDRTYNEQFF
v_call: TRBV12-3/TRBV12-4
j_call: TRBJ2-1
clone_size: many
d_call: TRBD1

cdr3_nt: TGCGCCAGCAGCCAAGTTACGGGACAGGGGTATGAAAAACTGTTTTTT
cdr3_aa: CASSQVTGQGYEKLFF
v_call: TRBV4-1
j_call: TRBJ1-4
clone_size: NA
d_call: TRBD1

cdr3_nt: TGTGCCAGCACGCCGGACACGATTAGTCTCGAGCAGTACTTC
cdr3_aa: CASTPDTISLEQYF
v_call: TRBV7-4
j_call: TRBJ2-7
clone_size: NA
d_call: NA

cdr3_nt: TGTGCCATCAGAGGAGCGGGGGGGTCCTACAATGAGCAGTTCTTC
cdr3_aa: CAIRGAGGSYNEQFF
v_call: TRBV10-3
j_call: TRBJ2-1
clone_size: many
d_call: TRBD2

cdr3_nt: TGCAGTAAGAGAGAGGGGCAGGGTACTGAAGCTTTCTTT
cdr3_aa: CSKREGQGTEAFF
v_call: TRBV20-1
j_call: TRBJ1-1
clone_size: many
d_call: NA

cdr3_nt: TGTGCCAGCAGCCCCCCTATAACCAATGAGCAGTTCTTC
cdr3_aa: CASSPPITNEQFF
v_call: TRBV12-3/TRBV12-4
j_call: TRBJ2-1
clone_size: many
d_call: NA

cdr3_nt: TGTGCCAGCAGCTTCCAGGGGGATGGCTACACCTTC
cdr3_aa: CASSFQGDGYTF
v_call: TRBV7-2
j_call: TRBJ1-2
clone_size: few
d_call: TRBD1

cdr3_nt: TGTGCCAGCAGCCAGGGGGGATTGGGCAATGAGCAGTTCTTC
cdr3_aa: CASSQGGLGNEQFF
v_call: TRBV14
j_call: TRBJ2-1
clone_size: NA
d_call: NA

cdr3_nt: TGTGCCAGCAGCTTCGGTCAGACGACAATGAACACTGAAGCTTTCTTT
cdr3_aa: CASSFGQTTMNTEAFF
v_call: TRBV7-2
j_call: TRBJ1-1
clone_size: NA
d_call: NA

cdr3_nt: TGCAGCGTTGAAGGTGTCGGAGATCGACTGACAGCTTTCTTT
cdr3_aa: CSVEGVGDRLTAFF
v_call: TRBV29-1
j_call: TRBJ1-1
clone_size: few
d_call: NA

cdr3_nt: TGTGCCAGCAGCTTAGTACAGGGGGCATACGAGCAGTACTTC
cdr3_aa: CASSLVQGAYEQYF
v_call: TRBV7-9
j_call: TRBJ2-7
clone_size: many
d_call: TRBD1

cdr3_nt: TGTGCCAGCAGTCAGGGGGCGAATGGCTACACCTTC
cdr3_aa: CASSQGANGYTF
v_call: TRBV27
j_call: TRBJ1-2
clone_size: few
d_call: TRBD1

cdr3_nt: TGTGCCAGCAGCTCTCGAACGGGGAGGCGGGAGACCCAGTACTTC
cdr3_aa: CASSSRTGRRETQYF
v_call: TRBV7-7
j_call: TRBJ2-5
clone_size: many
d_call: NA

cdr3_nt: TGTGCCAGCAGTTACGGGGCGCTCAAAAACATTCAGTACTTC
cdr3_aa: CASSYGALKNIQYF
v_call: TRBV6-2/TRBV6-3
j_call: TRBJ2-4
clone_size: many
d_call: NA

cdr3_nt: TGCGCCAGCAGCTATCGACAGGGGAAGGCGACTGAAGCTTTCTTT
cdr3_aa: CASSYRQGKATEAFF
v_call: TRBV4-1
j_call: TRBJ1-1
clone_size: many
d_call: TRBD1

cdr3_nt: TGCAGCGGTCGGGGGGCCTACGAGCAGTACTTC
cdr3_aa: CSGRGAYEQYF
v_call: TRBV29-1
j_call: TRBJ2-7
clone_size: many
d_call: TRBD2

cdr3_nt: TGTGCCAGCAGCTTAGGCGGGGGCAGATCACCCCTCCACTTT
cdr3_aa: CASSLGGGRSPLHF
v_call: TRBV13
j_call: TRBJ1-6
clone_size: NA
d_call: NA

cdr3_nt: TGTGCCAGCAGCTTTGGAAGTGATAGCAATCAGCCCCAGCATTTT
cdr3_aa: CASSFGSDSNQPQHF
v_call: TRBV7-9
j_call: TRBJ1-5
clone_size: many
d_call: NA

cdr3_nt: TGCGCCAGCAGCTTGTTCACAGGGGAATACACTGAAGCTTTCTTT
cdr3_aa: CASSLFTGEYTEAFF
v_call: TRBV5-1
j_call: TRBJ1-1
clone_size: once
d_call: TRBD1

cdr3_nt: TGCGCCAGCAACCGGGGAGAGGGCAAAAACATTCAGTACTTC
cdr3_aa: CASNRGEGKNIQYF
v_call: TRBV5-1
j_call: TRBJ2-4
clone_size: many
d_call: NA

cdr3_nt: TGCAGTGCTAGGGACAGTCCGAGCTCCTACAATGAGCAGTTCTTC
cdr3_aa: CSARDSPSSYNEQFF
v_call: TRBV20-1
j_call: TRBJ2-1
clone_size: many
d_call: NA

cdr3_nt: TGTGCCAGCAGCCAAGATCGGGCGACACCCGCGGATACGCAGTATTTT
cdr3_aa: CASSQDRATPADTQYF
v_call: TRBV3-1
j_call: TRBJ2-3
clone_size: many
d_call: NA

cdr3_nt: TGTGCCAGCAGTTTTGGGGGAAGCGGGGAGCTGTTTTTT
cdr3_aa: CASSFGGSGELFF
v_call: TRBV12-3/TRBV12-4
j_call: TRBJ2-2
clone_size: many
d_call: NA

cdr3_nt: TGCGCCAGCAGCCAAGTGGGGACAGTGGCAACCAACGTCCTGACTTTC
cdr3_aa: CASSQVGTVATNVLTF
v_call: TRBV4-3
j_call: TRBJ2-6
clone_size: NA
d_call: TRBD1

cdr3_nt: TGCAGTGCTAGACCCCCGAACACCGGGGAGCTGTTTTTT
cdr3_aa: CSARPPNTGELFF
v_call: TRBV20-1
j_call: TRBJ2-2
clone_size: NA
d_call: NA

cdr3_nt: TGTGCCAGCAGCTTGGCCGGGACCGACACTGAAGCTTTCTTT
cdr3_aa: CASSLAGTDTEAFF
v_call: TRBV5-5
j_call: TRBJ1-1
clone_size: few
d_call: NA

cdr3_nt: TGTGCCAGCAGTACCGGGACTCGGGGTATTTACGAGCAGTACTTC
cdr3_aa: CASSTGTRGIYEQYF
v_call: TRBV7-2
j_call: TRBJ2-7
clone_size: NA
d_call: NA